The 27 T cell receptor beta chains listed next were all sequenced from one sample in a study of blood T cell repertoires in COVID-19 (dated by TCRdb to about 2020). To prepare the library, the immunoSEQ multiplex PCR assay was applied. TCRdb retrieved this table from immuneACCESS and kept in-frame rearrangements only. Not all clones are present; in checked studies, unresolved V genes account for under half, and no reason is known for the remainder. The sample table lists approximately 89,000 clones, nearly 90% of them with a count of one. The ten largest clones capture 3.5% to 5.5% of the sample. Specimen: peripheral blood. The source of these receptors is a man in his sixties or seventies with acute or convalescent COVID-19.

V usage is TRBV3-1 (or the pseudogene TRBV3-2) and J usage is TRBJ1-2; D ambiguous. The CDR3 has 13 residues. With 2 bases removed from V and 7 bases from J, the gap between germline ends came to 11 bases. CDR1 and CDR2 from the germline V gene are LGHDT and YNNKEL (reference sequence). DNA of the CDR3: TGTGCCAGCAGCCAAACGGTGAGAGTTGGCTACACCTTC. Its translation: CASSQTVRVGYTF.

The chain carries TRBV27 and TRBJ2-5, with D possibly matching TRBD2 (7 bases). This CDR3 has 16 amino acids. CDR1 and CDR2 (germline): MNHEY, SMNVEV (reference sequence). V lost 2 bases to trimming and J lost 5 bases, with 18 bases between them. The CDR3 protein is CASSLRGGGLGETQYF. The CDR3 DNA reads TGTGCCAGCAGTTTACGGGGCGGGGGCTTGGGGGAGACCCAGTACTTC.

The table lists this clone with a few counts. CDR3 in DNA: TGCGCCAGCAGCACGCGACAGGGGCGGGGAACTGAAGCTTTCTTT. Translated, it gives CASSTRQGRGTEAFF. The chain is built from TRBV5-1 and TRBJ1-1; 8 nucleotides match TRBD1. The germline V gene has CDR1 SGHRS and CDR2 YFSETQ. J was trimmed by 5 bases and V by 4 bases; bases with no gene match: 10. CDR3 length: 15 residues.

The J gene is TRBJ2-1, the V gene TRBV28; 14 bases are a match to TRBD2. The junction had 6 bases not matched to a gene; V was cut back by 1 base and J by 7 bases. The germline V gene encodes CDR1 MDHEN and CDR2 SYDVKM. This CDR3 spans 17 amino acids. CDR3 DNA sequence: TGTGCCAGCAGTTTATTCCGACTAGCGGGGGGGCCTAATGAGCAGTTCTTC. Translated, it gives CASSLFRLAGGPNEQFF.

The rearrangement links TRBV6-5 to TRBJ1-1; unclear D gene. The V gene lost 6 bases and the J gene lost 1 base, with 9 bases spanning the gap. The CDR3 is 13 amino acids. Germline CDR1 and CDR2: MNHEY and SVGAGI. The CDR3 coding sequence is TGTGCCAGCAGGCCACCAGGGAACACTGAAGCTTTCTTT. Translating gives CASRPPGNTEAFF.

The sample holds one count of this clone. The chain has TRBV28 and TRBJ2-2; 7 nucleotides match TRBD1. With V trimmed by 0 bases and J by 7 bases, 2 bases remained unmatched. The CDR3 loop spans 14 amino acids. The V gene's germline CDR1 is MDHEN and CDR2 SYDVKM. Here the CDR3 reads CASSLWGQNGELFF. Here the CDR3 DNA reads TGTGCCAGCAGTTTATGGGGACAGAACGGGGAGCTGTTTTTT. Using reference TRBV28 and TRBJ2-2 for the parts outside the CDR3, the full variable domain is DVKVTQSSRYLVKRTGEKVFLECVQDMDHENMFWYRQDPGLGLRLIYFSYDVKMKEKGDIPEGYSVSREKKERFSLILESASTNQTSMYLCASSLWGQNGELFFGEGSRLTVL.

This rearrangement joins TRBV5-4 to TRBJ2-5; the match to TRBD2 covers 11 bases. The germline gives CDR1 SGHNT, CDR2 YYREEE (reference sequence). The CDR3 totals 18 residues. The junction had 12 bases not matched to a gene; V was cut back by 0 bases and J by 5 bases. CDR3 coding DNA: TGTGCCAGCAGCTTGGGGTCGGGTAGCGGGGGGGCCCGGGAGACCCAGTACTTC. It codes for CASSLGSGSGGARETQYF.

V gene TRBV14 combines with J gene TRBJ2-2, with 8 bases matching TRBD2. CDR3 length equals 14 residues. The germline CDR1 and CDR2 sequences are SGHDN and FVKESK. The V segment lost 4 bases and the J segment 4 bases; nucleotides outside the gene matches: 2. This chain's CDR3 is CASSPSGLTGELFF. For the CDR3, the DNA is TGTGCCAGCAGCCCTAGCGGGCTCACCGGGGAGCTGTTTTTT.

The gene calls are TRBV7-2 and TRBJ1-6; 8 bases fit TRBD1. Unmatched junction bases numbered 9, after V lost 4 bases and J lost 7 bases. The germline CDR1 and CDR2 sequences are SGHTA and FQGNSA. CDR3 length: 16 residues. The CDR3 DNA reads TGTGCCAGCAGCTCAGACAGGGGAGTAAGGAATTCACCCCTCCACTTT. Protein product: CASSSDRGVRNSPLHF. Full variable domain (rest looked up from reference TRBV7-2 and TRBJ1-6): GAGVSQSPSNKVTEKGKDVELRCDPISGHTALYWYRQSLGQGLEFLIYFQGNSAPDKSGLPSDRFSAERTGGSVSTLTIQRTQQEDSAVYLCASSSDRGVRNSPLHFGNGTRLTVT.

The chain recombines TRBV5-4 with TRBJ1-1, with TRBD1 as a possible D gene (5 bases). This CDR3 is built from 14 residues. V was pared by 4 bases and J by 5 bases, with 15 bases between. Germline V gene data show CDR1 as SGHNT and CDR2 as YYREEE (reference sequence). The CDR3 is CASSGERGDTEAFF. The CDR3 DNA reads TGTGCCAGCAGCGGGGAACGGGGGGATACTGAAGCTTTCTTT.

This chain links TRBV14 with TRBJ2-4; D is perhaps TRBD1 (5 bases). CDR1 SGHDN and CDR2 FVKESK come from the germline V gene. V shed 3 bases and J shed 7 bases, with 7 bases lying between them. The CDR3 is 12 amino acids. CDR3 residues: CASSQSGNIQYF. CDR3 sequence (DNA): TGTGCCAGCAGCCAGTCAGGGAACATTCAGTACTTC.

The chain links TRBV5-1 to TRBJ2-7; 8 nucleotides match TRBD2. V lost 0 bases, J lost 3 bases, and 2 bases stayed unmatched. Looked up from germline, CDR1 is SGHRS and CDR2 is YFSETQ. This CDR3 is built from 14 residues. In DNA, the CDR3 is TGCGCCAGCAGCTTGGGGAGCGGGGGCTACGAGCAGTACTTC. Protein: CASSLGSGGYEQYF. The full variable domain, with the rest looked up from reference TRBV5-1 and TRBJ2-7, is KAGVTQTPRYLIKTRGQQVTLSCSPISGHRSVSWYQQTPGQGLQFLFEYFSETQRNKGNFPGRFSGRQFSNSRSEMNVSTLELGDSALYLCASSLGSGGYEQYFGPGTRLTVT.

The rearrangement uses TRBV11-2 and TRBJ1-1; 9 bases agree with TRBD1. Trimming cost V 5 bases and J 5 bases; bases outside gene matches: 12. CDR1 and CDR2 from the germline V gene are SGHAT and FQNNGV. The CDR3 is made up of 16 amino acids. CDR3 region: CASSPTGGQLRTEAFF. CDR3 bases: TGTGCCAGCAGCCCGACAGGGGGGCAACTTCGGACTGAAGCTTTCTTT. Using reference TRBV11-2 and TRBJ1-1 for the parts outside the CDR3, the full variable domain is EAGVAQSPRYKIIEKRQSVAFWCNPISGHATLYWYQQILGQGPKLLIQFQNNGVVDDSQLPKDRFSAERLKGVDSTLKIQPAKLEDSAVYLCASSPTGGQLRTEAFFGQGTRLTVV.

The chain uses TRBV4-1 and TRBJ1-6; 10 bases fit TRBD1. The CDR3 is made up of 15 amino acids. The trim removed 4 bases at V and 6 bases at J, leaving 3 bases unmatched. The germline V gene has CDR1 MGHRA and CDR2 YSYEKL. CDR3 DNA: TGCGCCAGCAGCCTTGACAGGGGGCGTAATTCACCCCTCCACTTT. Residues: CASSLDRGRNSPLHF.

J is TRBJ2-3 and V is TRBV18; 9 bases align to TRBD2. Germline CDR1 and CDR2: KGHSH and LQKENI. Trimming took 3 bases from V and 5 from J; bases not matched to a gene: 9. The CDR3 is 16 amino acids. In DNA, the CDR3 is TGTGCCAGCTCACCGTCGACTAGCGGCTCTGGAGATACGCAGTATTTT. This encodes CASSPSTSGSGDTQYF.

The V gene is TRBV10-2, the J gene TRBJ2-7; 9 bases agree with TRBD1. Germline V gene data show CDR1 as WSHSY and CDR2 as SAAADI. This CDR3 contains 12 residues. V shed 8 bases and J 2 bases; nucleotides not matched to a gene: 1. The CDR3 DNA sequence: TGCGCCAGCGGGACAGGGACCTACGAGCAGTACTTC. Translation gives CASGTGTYEQYF.

The rearrangement uses TRBV6-5 and TRBJ1-1, with 8 bases matching TRBD1. This CDR3 has 15 amino acids. CDR1 is MNHEY, CDR2 SVGAGI, per germline. V was pared by 0 bases and J by 3 bases, with 3 bases of the junction left unmatched. CDR3 nucleotide sequence: TGTGCCAGCAGTTACTCGGGGACAGGAGACACTGAAGCTTTCTTT. Amino acid sequence: CASSYSGTGDTEAFF.

In its sample, this clone was seen once. This chain connects TRBV28 to TRBJ1-2; no firm D call. Trimming removed 4 bases at V and 8 bases at J, with 14 bases between. The CDR3 is made up of 13 amino acids. Germline V gene sequence: CDR1 MDHEN, CDR2 SYDVKM. The CDR3 spells CASSSPAPRGYTF. The CDR3 bases are TGTGCCAGCAGTTCCCCGGCGCCTAGGGGCTACACCTTC.

The V call is TRBV5-6, the J call TRBJ2-7, with 10 bases matching TRBD1. With 2 bases clipped from V and 4 bases from J, the junction kept 9 bases outside the gene matches. The V gene's germline CDR1 is SGHDT and CDR2 YYEEEE. The CDR3 sequence is 16 residues long. The CDR3 loop is CASSFRLGQGIYEQYF. For the CDR3, the DNA is TGTGCCAGCAGCTTTCGTCTGGGACAGGGGATTTACGAGCAGTACTTC.

The gene calls are TRBV19 and TRBJ2-5; 7 bases are a match to TRBD1. The CDR3 has 15 residues. V gave up 5 bases and J gave up 3 bases; unmatched junction bases: 9. Per germline, CDR1 LNHDA and CDR2 SQIVND (reference sequence). CDR3 in DNA: TGTGCCAGTAGTTTCGGACCAGGGGGTAAAGAGACCCAGTACTTC. Its protein is CASSFGPGGKETQYF.

J is TRBJ1-4 and V is TRBV10-3; 9 bases match TRBD1. V lost 0 bases and J lost 6; bases outside the gene matches: 5. Germline V gene sequence: CDR1 ENHRY, CDR2 SYGVKD. The CDR3 has 16 residues. The CDR3 region is CAISESSGTGYEKLFF. In nucleotides, the CDR3 is TGTGCCATCAGTGAGTCGTCTGGGACAGGGTATGAAAAACTGTTTTTT.

CDR3 in amino acids: CASSAQYEAFF. DNA of the CDR3: TGTGCCAGCAGCGCACAGTATGAAGCTTTCTTT. The rearrangement joins TRBV21-1 to TRBJ1-1; the tabulated D call, TRBD1, remains unverified against the DNA. TRBV21-1 is an annotated pseudogene. This CDR3 is 11 amino acids long.

The chain links TRBV19 to TRBJ1-1, with D uncertain. The CDR3 is 15 residues long. From germline, CDR1 is LNHDA and CDR2 SQIVND (reference sequence). Trimming removed 3 bases from V and 1 base from J, with 12 bases in between. The CDR3 DNA reads as TGTGCCAGTAGTATCCGACACGGCTCGAACACTGAAGCTTTCTTT. It encodes CASSIRHGSNTEAFF.

The rearrangement uses TRBV7-2 and TRBJ1-2; the match to TRBD1 covers 7 bases. The CDR3 consists of 16 residues. Germline V gene sequence: CDR1 SGHTA, CDR2 FQGNSA. Losses at the gene ends were 6 bases for V and 5 bases for J; bases not matched to a gene: 15. The DNA of the CDR3 is TGTGCCAGCAGTCCACAGCCTACGACAGGGAAATATGGCTACACCTTC. Protein product: CASSPQPTTGKYGYTF. The full variable domain, with the rest looked up from reference TRBV7-2 and TRBJ1-2, is GAGVSQSPSNKVTEKGKDVELRCDPISGHTALYWYRQSLGQGLEFLIYFQGNSAPDKSGLPSDRFSAERTGGSVSTLTIQRTQQEDSAVYLCASSPQPTTGKYGYTFGSGTRLTVV.

This clone was detected only once. The V and J genes are TRBV2 and TRBJ2-7; D is ambiguous. The CDR3 has 14 residues. The V end was cut by 4 bases, the J end by 0 bases, with 10 bases between. CDR1 is SNHLY and CDR2 is FYNNEI in the germline V gene. Here the CDR3 reads CASSARLLSYEQYV. Here the CDR3 DNA reads TGTGCCAGCAGTGCGCGACTCCTCTCCTACGAGCAGTACGTC.

The chain employs TRBV6-1 and TRBJ1-1; the D is unclear. Germline V CDR1 and CDR2: MNHNS, SASEGT. Deletions cut 1 base from V and 10 bases from J, with 16 bases between. The CDR3 length is 14 residues. The CDR3 nucleotides are TGTGCCAGCAGTGAAGTTGCGGCCTCCCGAGGAGCTTTCTTT. It encodes CASSEVAASRGAFF.

This sequence joins TRBV11-2 and TRBJ1-2; D is uncertain. Germline V lookup: CDR1 SGHAT, CDR2 FQNNGV. V dropped 1 base and J dropped 2 bases, with 8 bases sitting between them. CDR3 length: 14 residues. CDR3 sequence (DNA): TGTGCCAGCAGCTTAGGGGCCGAGAACTATGGCTACACCTTC. Residues: CASSLGAENYGYTF. The variable domain in full, with the rest retrieved from reference TRBV11-2 and TRBJ1-2, is EAGVAQSPRYKIIEKRQSVAFWCNPISGHATLYWYQQILGQGPKLLIQFQNNGVVDDSQLPKDRFSAERLKGVDSTLKIQPAKLEDSAVYLCASSLGAENYGYTFGSGTRLTVV.